What follows are 19 T cell receptor beta chains derived from one specimen sequenced in a study of blood T cell repertoires in COVID-19. Method: immunoSEQ multiplex PCR; TCRdb's copy keeps in-frame clones and lacks some. In the table there are 160,000 or so clones, about 89% of which are singletons. The material sequenced was peripheral blood. Source of these receptors: a man aged 60-69 years with acute or convalescent COVID-19.

CDR3 protein: CASCPTASYGYTF. The CDR3 DNA reads as TGTGCCAGCTGTCCCACCGCCAGCTATGGCTACACCTTC. This rearrangement joins TRBV6-5 to TRBJ1-2, with D uncertain. Germline loops: CDR1 MNHEY, CDR2 SVGAGI. V was trimmed by 8 bases and J by 4 bases, leaving 14 bases between them. CDR3 length: 13 residues.

This chain uses TRBV3-1 (or the pseudogene TRBV3-2) with TRBJ1-3; TRBD1 agrees at 9 bases. V lost 7 bases, J lost 4 bases, and 5 bases stayed unmatched. The CDR3 totals 14 residues. CDR1 is LGHDT, CDR2 YNNKEL, per germline (reference sequence). DNA of the CDR3: TGTGCCAGCACCGGGACAGGGTACGGAAACACCATATATTTT. Protein: CASTGTGYGNTIYF.

The V and J genes are TRBV2 and TRBJ1-5; 7 nucleotides align to TRBD1. Germline assignment: CDR1 SNHLY and CDR2 FYNNEI. The CDR3 is 15 residues long. V dropped 5 bases and J dropped 3; count of bases not matched to a gene: 7. CDR3 amino acids: CASSSGGTNNQPQHF. The CDR3 nucleotides read TGTGCCAGCAGTTCAGGGGGTACGAACAATCAGCCCCAGCATTTT.

V and J are TRBV5-6 and TRBJ1-4; 7 bases are a match to TRBD1. The V gene end was trimmed by 0 bases and the J gene end by 2 bases; junction bases not matched to a gene: 10. The CDR3 runs to 18 residues. Per germline, CDR1 SGHDT and CDR2 YYEEEE. The CDR3 loop reads CASSLAVRGFGTNEKLFF. CDR3 sequence (DNA): TGTGCCAGCAGCTTGGCGGTCAGGGGGTTCGGCACTAATGAAAAACTGTTTTTT. The variable domain in full, with the rest retrieved from reference TRBV5-6 and TRBJ1-4, is DAGVTQSPTHLIKTRGQQVTLRCSPKSGHDTVSWYQQALGQGPQFIFQYYEEEERQRGNFPDRFSGHQFPNYSSELNVNALLLGDSALYLCASSLAVRGFGTNEKLFFGSGTQLSVL.

The count of this clone is one. The chain joins TRBV6-1 to TRBJ1-6; 9 bases map to TRBD1. The CDR3 runs 20 residues. Germline CDR1 MNHNS, CDR2 SASEGT. V gave up 2 bases and J gave up 4 bases; unmatched junction bases: 15. The CDR3 DNA reads TGTGCCAGCAGTGAAACAGGGGGCATTGGGTCTCGATTTTATAATTCACCCCTCCACTTT. Translation gives CASSETGGIGSRFYNSPLHF.

V and J are TRBV7-9 and TRBJ1-6, with a weak D call TRBD1 (5 bases). The CDR3 sequence is 17 residues long. The germline CDR1 and CDR2 sequences are SEHNR and FQNEAQ (reference sequence). Trimming removed 8 bases at V and 0 bases at J, with 17 bases between. CDR3 sequence (DNA): TGTGCCAGCCTCCCCTTCCAGGGCCTCTCCTATAATTCACCCCTCCACTTT. Protein sequence: CASLPFQGLSYNSPLHF.

The table lists this clone with a few counts. The V gene is TRBV11-2, the J gene TRBJ1-3; no definite D call. The CDR3 runs to 15 residues. The germline CDR1 and CDR2 sequences are SGHAT and FQNNGV. V lost 5 bases to trimming and J lost 4 bases, with 15 bases between them. The CDR3, as DNA: TGTGCCAGCAGCGACCGTCGGTATAGCGGAAACACCATATATTTT. Its protein product is CASSDRRYSGNTIYF.

V gene TRBV7-6 combines with J gene TRBJ2-3; TRBD2 agrees at 11 bases. Per the germline V gene, CDR1 is SGHVS and CDR2 is FNYEAQ. V lost 2 bases and J lost 0; bases outside the gene matches: 4. The CDR3 sequence is 17 residues long. This chain's CDR3 is CASSLTSGGFSTDTQYF. In DNA form, the CDR3 reads TGTGCCAGCAGCTTAACTAGCGGGGGTTTTAGCACAGATACGCAGTATTTT.

The rearrangement joins TRBV18 to TRBJ1-6; 10 bases fit TRBD1. The CDR3 runs to 16 residues. Germline-derived CDR1 and CDR2 are KGHSH and LQKENI. V lost 4 bases and J lost 7; bases outside the gene matches: 7. The CDR3 region has the DNA TGTGCCAGCTCACGTGGTCCGGGACAGGGGAATTCACCCCTCCACTTT. Its translation is CASSRGPGQGNSPLHF. Full variable domain (outside the CDR3, taken from reference TRBV18 and TRBJ1-6): NAGVMQNPRHLVRRRGQEARLRCSPMKGHSHVYWYRQLPEEGLKFMVYLQKENIIDESGMPKERFSAEFPKEGPSILRIQQVVRGDSAAYFCASSRGPGQGNSPLHFGNGTRLTVT.

The CDR3 here is CASSLLGGGAEAFF. DNA for the CDR3: TGCGCCAGCAGCTTGCTGGGAGGAGGGGCTGAAGCTTTCTTT. This rearrangement joins TRBV5-1 to TRBJ1-1; possibly TRBD1 for D (5 bases). V was clipped by 1 base and J by 6 bases, with 13 bases between them. From germline, CDR1 is SGHRS and CDR2 YFSETQ. The CDR3 is 14 amino acids.

The chain is built from TRBV5-1 and TRBJ1-1; D may be TRBD1 (5 bases). The CDR3 length is 13 residues. Trimming removed 0 bases from V and 6 bases from J, with 9 bases in between. CDR1 and CDR2 from the germline V gene are SGHRS and YFSETQ. DNA for the CDR3: TGCGCCAGCAGCTTGGTGGGGGGTTCTGAAGCTTTCTTT. This codes for CASSLVGGSEAFF.

The chain couples TRBV7-9 to TRBJ1-4, with TRBD1 matching over 10 bases. The CDR3 is 12 amino acids. Losses at the gene ends were 8 bases for V and 7 bases for J; bases not matched to a gene: 1. Germline V CDR1 and CDR2: SEHNR, FQNEAQ (reference sequence). Written as DNA, the CDR3 is TGTGCCAGCGGGACAGGGGTTGAAAAACTGTTTTTT. It specifies CASGTGVEKLFF.

The rearrangement joins TRBV11-2 to TRBJ2-7; tentatively, D is TRBD1 (5 bases). V was trimmed by 0 bases and J by 6 bases, leaving 9 bases between them. The CDR3 consists of 13 residues. Germline V gives CDR1 SGHAT, CDR2 FQNNGV. The CDR3 region is CASSLDRAREQYF. The CDR3 DNA is TGTGCCAGCAGCTTAGACAGGGCCCGCGAGCAGTACTTC.

Only one count was recorded for this clone. J is TRBJ1-2 and V is TRBV24-1; TRBD1 agrees at 7 bases. Germline-derived CDR1 and CDR2 are KGHDR and SFDVKD. Trimming cost V 6 bases and J 4 bases; bases outside gene matches: 1. This CDR3 region has 12 residues. The CDR3 loop reads CATSRDSYGYTF. The CDR3 coding sequence is TGTGCCACCAGTCGGGACAGCTATGGCTACACCTTC.

J is TRBJ1-4 and V is TRBV6-5, with TRBD1 matching over 8 bases. The J segment lost 7 bases and the V segment lost 0 bases, leaving 7 bases of the junction unmatched. Germline V gives CDR1 MNHEY, CDR2 SVGAGI. The length of the CDR3 is 16 residues. The CDR3 protein is CASSYSARGRGEKLFF. CDR3 nucleotide sequence: TGTGCCAGCAGTTACTCAGCCAGGGGGCGAGGTGAAAAACTGTTTTTT.

The gene calls are TRBV12-3 or TRBV12-4 and TRBJ1-4; 7 bases fit TRBD1. The junction had 7 bases not matched to a gene; V was cut back by 8 bases and J by 7 bases. The CDR3 runs 13 residues. CDR3 bases: TGTGCCAGCTCGAGGGGGCGCTCTGAAAAACTGTTTTTT. Its protein is CASSRGRSEKLFF.

The chain couples TRBV30 to TRBJ2-6, with 7 bases lining up with TRBD1. Per the germline V gene, CDR1 is GTSNPN and CDR2 is SVGIG (reference sequence). This CDR3 spans 15 amino acids. With V trimmed by 8 bases and J by 2 bases, 9 bases remained unmatched. CDR3 sequence reads: CAQQGKGTGANVLTF. For the CDR3, the DNA is TGTGCCCAACAGGGGAAGGGCACTGGGGCCAACGTCCTGACTTTC. The full variable domain, with the rest looked up from reference TRBV30 and TRBJ2-6, is SQTIHQWPATLVQPVGSPLSLECTVEGTSNPNLYWYRQAAGRGLQLLFYSVGIGQISSEVPQNLSASRPQDRQFILSSKKLLLSDSGFYLCAQQGKGTGANVLTFGAGSRLTVL.

The chain combines TRBV19 with TRBJ1-3; D perhaps matches TRBD1 (6 bases). Trimming removed 7 bases at V and 2 bases at J, with 15 bases between. This CDR3 comprises 15 residues. Germline assignment: CDR1 LNHDA and CDR2 SQIVND (reference sequence). CDR3 sequence (DNA): TGTGCCAGTATCCTCACAGGGAAGGCTGGAAACACCATATATTTT. Its protein is CASILTGKAGNTIYF.

The sample holds one count of this clone. The rearrangement links TRBV23-1 to TRBJ1-2; 9 bases align to TRBD1. TRBV23-1 is placed among ORFs of uncertain function. V lost 7 bases and J lost 7; bases outside the gene matches: 19. There are 17 residues in the CDR3. CDR3 residues: CASNPGPVGQGVSGYTF. Written as DNA, the CDR3 is TGCGCCAGCAACCCTGGCCCCGTGGGACAGGGAGTTTCTGGCTACACCTTC.